This T cell receptor beta chain was sequenced during a study of blood T cells in healthy people across ages. This CDR3 region has 16 residues. Per the germline V gene, CDR1 is LNHNV and CDR2 is YYDKDF (reference sequence). The V end was cut by 0 bases, the J end by 3 bases, with 14 bases between. Study-level results: It was not possible, with unsorted PBMCs, to conclusively compare naive and antigen-experienced cells.

A second PCR of about 7 to 11 cycles used a sample-barcoded 5' primer and a J-beta primer mix. Each cDNA molecule was tagged by a template-switch adaptor with 12 random nucleotides. A minimum of 3 million CDR3-containing paired-end reads was obtained for each sample. TCRdb used MiXCR to reprocess the 5' RACE reads, holding one entry per CDR3 protein. Of about 800,000 distinct CDR3 sequences listed, approximately 25% are singletons. As concerns this clonotype: Antigen: not known.

This same sample was also taken into another study, of T cells of mothers and their children. From that study: With unrelated pairs as the comparison, related mother-child pairs had a slightly higher overlap that was not significant.

This sequence originates from a boy aged 5-17 years in good health. V is TRBV15 and J is TRBJ1-2, with D tentatively TRBD1 (6 bases). Sequencing was carried out using blood. The chain's CDR3 is CATSRDYGGADYGYTF. CDR3 bases: TGTGCCACCAGCAGAGATTACGGGGGCGCGGACTATGGCTACACCTTC.